This T cell receptor (beta chain) was profiled in a study of blood T cells in healthy people across ages. This clonotype was recorded at least ten times. The CDR3 totals 18 residues. V shed 4 bases, J shed 2 bases, and the junction held 13 bases outside the gene matches. Primed by a sample-barcoded 5' primer and a J-beta primer mix, a second PCR proceeded for roughly 6 to 12 cycles. From the 5' RACE reads, TCRdb called clonotypes with MiXCR, one entry per CDR3 protein. The data show 550,000 to 750,000 distinct CDR3 sequences, approximately 21% seen once. The sample taken for sequencing was blood. The clonotype was recovered from a man in his 70s in good health. The chain carries TRBV12-3 or TRBV12-4 and TRBJ2-7, with 11 bases aligning to TRBD2. This chain's CDR3 is CASSSGTSGPLGAYEQYF. The CDR3, as DNA: TGTGCCAGCAGTTCGGGGACTAGCGGCCCCCTTGGGGCCTACGAGCAGTACTTC.